This paragraph covers one T cell receptor (beta chain) sequence. This sample was included in a study of blood T cell repertoires in COVID-19. Assay used: immunoSEQ multiplex PCR; TCRdb lists only in-frame clones, some missing. Here the sample spans 250,000 to 300,000 clones, 80% to 90% being singletons. Participants spanned ages roughly 18 to 90 years and resided in 24 US areas. Material for sequencing was PBMCs or T cells enriched from blood (not recorded which). This receptor was obtained from a woman aged 50 to 60 who had been exposed to COVID-19.

CDR3 loop: CASSGGGTHQPQHF. The CDR3 DNA reads as TGTGCCAGCAGCGGGGGGGGGACACATCAGCCCCAGCATTTT. The V call is TRBV6-5, the J call TRBJ1-5; possible D gene TRBD1, 6 bases. This CDR3 comprises 14 residues. Germline V CDR1 and CDR2: MNHEY, SVGAGI. Deletions cut 6 bases from V and 5 bases from J, with 14 bases between.